The entry below describes one T cell receptor beta chain. The data belong to a study of glioma-infiltrating T cells after dendritic cell vaccination. Overall study: Treatment, given 2003 to 2012, was autologous tumor lysate-pulsed dendritic cell vaccination.

Only patients with spare fresh-frozen tumor and over two years of follow-up were included. Input was 2 ug genomic DNA, or all available if less. Amplification used 60 V beta primers and 13 J beta primers. The method was immunoSEQ multiplex PCR; TCRdb's version includes in-frame clones alone and lacks a portion of them. There are under 70,000 clones in the sample; approximately 78% occur only once, and 9.2% lies in the top ten. Germline CDR1 is SNHLY and CDR2 is FYNNEI. V lost 2 bases to trimming and J lost 2 bases, with 10 bases between them. This CDR3 is built from 15 residues. Here the sequenced sample was blood, taken before dendritic cell vaccination. The receptor comes from a human donor with glioblastoma. V and J are TRBV2 and TRBJ2-1; the D gene is possibly TRBD2 (6 bases). CDR3 region: CASSELRGTYNEQFF. Written as DNA, the CDR3 is TGTGCCAGCAGTGAATTACGGGGGACCTACAATGAGCAGTTCTTC.